This T cell receptor (beta chain) originates from a study of early stage breast cancer tumors. Using immunoSEQ multiplex PCR, the repertoire was profiled, and TCRdb retains in-frame clones only, with some absent. In the table there are tens of thousands of clones, over 65% of which are singletons. In the case of this clone: What it recognizes is unknown.

Study results and limitations: Commonly generated sequences made up most enriched TCRB sequences shared between patients.

The TCR originated in a person in their sixties or seventies with breast cancer. The material sequenced was blood.

CDR3 DNA sequence: TGTGCCAGCAGCTTAGATGAAGGGGGTGTGCAGTTCTTC. Residues: CASSLDEGGVQFF. The chain recombines TRBV11-3 with TRBJ2-1, with D tentatively TRBD1 (6 bases). CDR1 SGHNT and CDR2 YENEEA come from the germline V gene. The V end lost 0 bases, the J end lost 12 bases, and 12 bases lay between the germline ends. The CDR3 extends over 13 amino acids.